These T cell receptor beta chains were read from a single sample in a study of blood T cell repertoires in COVID-19. Method: immunoSEQ multiplex PCR; TCRdb's copy keeps in-frame clones and lacks some. This sample carries some 150,000 clones, 84% of them seen once, and the ten largest clones take less than 50%. Source material: peripheral blood. Every receptor here comes from a human donor in a cohort sampled during active COVID-19. Both conserved end residues are part of each CDR3. Fields, in order: V gene, D gene, clone size, CDR3 protein. A D gene is named only where the DNA matches it firmly. Rows may omit the clone size; those that give it use once, few, many or a size class.

>TRBV10-3|TRBD1|NA
CAISEGQGAPGEQYF
>TRBV11-3|TRBD1|NA
CASSWGQVNTEAFF
>TRBV5-5|NA|NA
CASRLDPGMNTEAFF
>TRBV20-1|NA|once
CSGGTSDTQYF
>TRBV6-5|NA|NA
CASTRHPEAQHF
>TRBV30|NA|NA
CAWSVAGGPYSNQPQHF
>TRBV18|TRBD1|NA
CASSKGQGISAGELFF
>TRBV6-2/TRBV6-3|NA|NA
CASSLEEAKGPESYEQYF
>TRBV19|NA|once
CASSTRPQGNEQFF
>TRBV6-5|TRBD1|few
CASSPTGGRDTQYF
>TRBV21-1|NA|few
CASSSDGSNTEAFF
>TRBV5-4|NA|NA
CASSLNRVPESFF
>TRBV28|NA|NA
CASSPTGTTPYEQYF
>TRBV15|TRBD2|NA
CATSVPGTSGTDTQYF
>TRBV19|NA|NA
CASRLGSNEKLFF
>TRBV7-7|NA|NA
CASSRGQNEAFF
>TRBV15|NA|NA
CATSRGGIMNTEAFF
>TRBV29-1|TRBD1|few
CSVIGTGGNTIYF
>TRBV11-2|TRBD2|NA
CASSPLTSGGRTDTQYF
>TRBV29-1|TRBD2|NA
CSVGPGTSGETQYF
>TRBV30|NA|NA
CAWSVNPTGELFF
>TRBV27|TRBD1|NA
CASRGTGNSPLHF
>TRBV29-1|NA|NA
CSVSVRGPGEAFF
>TRBV6-2/TRBV6-3|TRBD1|few
CASSWDRGHQPQHF
>TRBV7-2|NA|NA
CASSLGRGFYYEQYF
>TRBV5-1|NA|NA
CASSLAGPKGGSPLHF
>TRBV5-6|NA|NA
CASSSGPGRGEKLFF
>TRBV7-3|NA|few
CASSPGQGLMGTQYF
>TRBV2|TRBD2|NA
CASIRLAGGTSYEQYF
>TRBV5-1|NA|few
CASQRGSRSPLHF
>TRBV7-9|NA|NA
CASSESFATNEKLFF
>TRBV2|NA|NA
CASSVTGLRTGELFF
>TRBV28|TRBD1|few
CATQWGQTNTGELFF
>TRBV5-4|TRBD1|NA
CASSGTGREQYF
>TRBV3-1/TRBV3-2|NA|NA
CASRTTGEKLFF
>TRBV5-4|TRBD1|NA
CASRAAGTGEAEQYF
>TRBV2|NA|NA
CASSGGDNFPRAFF
>TRBV4-2|TRBD1|once
CASSQLDREESEAFF
>TRBV29-1|NA|once
CSASLGTGGETQYF
>TRBV2|TRBD2|NA
CASRGGAPGLAGADTQYF
>TRBV7-6|TRBD1|NA
CASSPRDRRGEQFF
>TRBV29-1|NA|NA
CSVARGSTGNTIYF